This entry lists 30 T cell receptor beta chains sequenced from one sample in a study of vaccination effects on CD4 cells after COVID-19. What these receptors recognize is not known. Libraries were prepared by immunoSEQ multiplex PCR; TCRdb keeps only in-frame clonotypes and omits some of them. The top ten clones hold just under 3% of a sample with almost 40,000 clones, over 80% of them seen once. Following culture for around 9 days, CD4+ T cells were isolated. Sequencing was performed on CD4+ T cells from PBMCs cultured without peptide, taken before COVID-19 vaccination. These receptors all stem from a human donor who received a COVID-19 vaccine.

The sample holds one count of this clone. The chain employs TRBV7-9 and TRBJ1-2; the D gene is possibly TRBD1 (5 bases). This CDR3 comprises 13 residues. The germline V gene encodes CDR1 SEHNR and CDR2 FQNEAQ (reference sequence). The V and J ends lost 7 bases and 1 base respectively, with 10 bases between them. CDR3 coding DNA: TGTGCCAGCACCCTGGGGGTTAACTATGGCTACACCTTC. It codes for CASTLGVNYGYTF.

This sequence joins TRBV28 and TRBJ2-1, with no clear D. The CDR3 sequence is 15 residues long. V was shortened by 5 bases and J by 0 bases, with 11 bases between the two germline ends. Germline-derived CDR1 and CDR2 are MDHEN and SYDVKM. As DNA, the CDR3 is TGTGCCAGCAGTCACACAGTTTTCTCCTACAATGAGCAGTTCTTC. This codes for CASSHTVFSYNEQFF.

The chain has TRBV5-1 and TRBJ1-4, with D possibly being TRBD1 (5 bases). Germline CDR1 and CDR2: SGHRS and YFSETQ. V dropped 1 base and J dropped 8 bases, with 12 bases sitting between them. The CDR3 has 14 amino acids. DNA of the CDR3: TGCGCCAGCAGCTTGCAGGGTAGTTGGGAAAAACTGTTTTTT. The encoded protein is CASSLQGSWEKLFF.

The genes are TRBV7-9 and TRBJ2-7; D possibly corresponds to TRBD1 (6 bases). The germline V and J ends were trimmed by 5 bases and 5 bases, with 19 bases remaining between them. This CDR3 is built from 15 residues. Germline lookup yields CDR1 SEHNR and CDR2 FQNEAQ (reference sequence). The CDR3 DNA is TGTGCCAGCAGCCAAACAGGGTTGGGGATGGACGAGCAGTACGTC. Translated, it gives CASSQTGLGMDEQYV.

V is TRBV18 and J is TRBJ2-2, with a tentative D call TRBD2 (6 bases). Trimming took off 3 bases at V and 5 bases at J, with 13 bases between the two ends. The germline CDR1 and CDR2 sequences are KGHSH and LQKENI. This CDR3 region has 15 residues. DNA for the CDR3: TGTGCCAGCTCACCCGACTCAGGGAGGACCGGGGAGCTGTTTTTT. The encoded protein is CASSPDSGRTGELFF.

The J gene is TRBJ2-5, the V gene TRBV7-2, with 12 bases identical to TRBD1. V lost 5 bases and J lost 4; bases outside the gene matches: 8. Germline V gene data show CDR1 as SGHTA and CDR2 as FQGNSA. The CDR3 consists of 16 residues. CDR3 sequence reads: CASSPRGDRGLETQYF. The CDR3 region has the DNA TGTGCCAGCAGCCCCCGAGGGGACAGGGGGCTAGAGACCCAGTACTTC.

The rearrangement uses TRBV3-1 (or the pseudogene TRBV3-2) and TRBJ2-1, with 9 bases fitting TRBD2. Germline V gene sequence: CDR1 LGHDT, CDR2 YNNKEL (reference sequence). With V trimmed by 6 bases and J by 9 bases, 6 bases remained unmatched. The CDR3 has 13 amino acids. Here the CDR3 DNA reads TGTGCCAGCAGAGGCGGGGGGGCCGGTGAGCAGTTCTTC. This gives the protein CASRGGGAGEQFF.

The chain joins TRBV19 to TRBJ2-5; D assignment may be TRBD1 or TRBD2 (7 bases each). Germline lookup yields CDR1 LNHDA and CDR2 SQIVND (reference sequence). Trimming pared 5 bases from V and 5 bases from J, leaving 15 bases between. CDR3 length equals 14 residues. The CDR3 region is CASSVRGGVETQYF. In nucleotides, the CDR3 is TGTGCCAGTAGTGTCAGGGGGGGAGTTGAGACCCAGTACTTC.

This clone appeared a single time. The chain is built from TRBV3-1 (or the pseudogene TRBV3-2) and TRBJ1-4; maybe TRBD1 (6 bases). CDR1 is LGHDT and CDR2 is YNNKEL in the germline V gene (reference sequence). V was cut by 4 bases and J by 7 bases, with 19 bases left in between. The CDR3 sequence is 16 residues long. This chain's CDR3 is CASSLPVRGGGEKLFF. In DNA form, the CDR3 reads TGTGCCAGCAGCCTACCGGTCCGAGGGGGTGGTGAAAAACTGTTTTTT.

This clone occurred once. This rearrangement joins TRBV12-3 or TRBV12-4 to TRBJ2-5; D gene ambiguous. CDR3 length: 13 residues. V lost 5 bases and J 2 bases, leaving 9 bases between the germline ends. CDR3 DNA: TGTGCCAGCAGTCGTGACGGTCAAGAGACCCAGTACTTC. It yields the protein CASSRDGQETQYF.

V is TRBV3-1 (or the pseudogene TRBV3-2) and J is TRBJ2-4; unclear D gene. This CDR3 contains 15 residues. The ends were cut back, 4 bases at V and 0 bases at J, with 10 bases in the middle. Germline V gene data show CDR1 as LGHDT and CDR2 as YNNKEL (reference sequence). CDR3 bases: TGTGCCAGCAGCCCCCTGGGATTAGCCAAAAACATTCAGTACTTC. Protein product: CASSPLGLAKNIQYF.

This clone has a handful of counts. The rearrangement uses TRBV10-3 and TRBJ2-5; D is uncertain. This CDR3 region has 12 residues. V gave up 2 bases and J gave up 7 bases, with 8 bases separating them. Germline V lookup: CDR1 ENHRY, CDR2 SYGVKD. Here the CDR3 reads CAISEPEGTQYF. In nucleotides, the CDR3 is TGTGCCATCAGTGAGCCAGAAGGGACCCAGTACTTC.

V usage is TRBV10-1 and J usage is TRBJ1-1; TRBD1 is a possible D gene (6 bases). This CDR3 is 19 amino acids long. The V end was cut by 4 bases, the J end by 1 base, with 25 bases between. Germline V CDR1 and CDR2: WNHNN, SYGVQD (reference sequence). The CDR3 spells CASSGHPFGVRGQNTEAFF. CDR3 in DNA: TGCGCCAGCAGTGGACACCCCTTTGGAGTGCGGGGGCAGAACACTGAAGCTTTCTTT.

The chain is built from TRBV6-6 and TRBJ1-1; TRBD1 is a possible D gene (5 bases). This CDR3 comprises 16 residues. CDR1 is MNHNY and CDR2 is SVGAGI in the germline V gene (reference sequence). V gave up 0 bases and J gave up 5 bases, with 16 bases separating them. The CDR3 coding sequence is TGTGCCAGCAGTTACTCGGCGGGGACGGGGGGTACTGAAGCTTTCTTT. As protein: CASSYSAGTGGTEAFF.

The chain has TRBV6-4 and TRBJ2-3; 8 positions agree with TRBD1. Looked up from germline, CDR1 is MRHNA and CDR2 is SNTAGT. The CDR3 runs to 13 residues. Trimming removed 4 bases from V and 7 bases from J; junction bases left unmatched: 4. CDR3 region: CASSAGGAYTQYF. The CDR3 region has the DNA TGTGCCAGCAGTGCAGGGGGCGCGTATACGCAGTATTTT.

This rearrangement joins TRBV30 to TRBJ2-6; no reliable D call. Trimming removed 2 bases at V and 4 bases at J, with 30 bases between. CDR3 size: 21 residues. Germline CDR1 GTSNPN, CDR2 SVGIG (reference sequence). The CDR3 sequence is CAWSKKKLSLPQSLGANVLTF. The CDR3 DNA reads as TGTGCCTGGAGTAAGAAAAAACTCAGCCTGCCCCAGTCTCTGGGGGCCAACGTCCTGACTTTC.

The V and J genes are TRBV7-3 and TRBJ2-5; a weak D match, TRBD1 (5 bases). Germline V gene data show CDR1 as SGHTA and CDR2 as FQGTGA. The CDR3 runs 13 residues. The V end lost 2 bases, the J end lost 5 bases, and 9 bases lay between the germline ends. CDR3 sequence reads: CASSLQGAETQYF. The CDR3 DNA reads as TGTGCCAGCAGCTTACAGGGTGCCGAGACCCAGTACTTC.

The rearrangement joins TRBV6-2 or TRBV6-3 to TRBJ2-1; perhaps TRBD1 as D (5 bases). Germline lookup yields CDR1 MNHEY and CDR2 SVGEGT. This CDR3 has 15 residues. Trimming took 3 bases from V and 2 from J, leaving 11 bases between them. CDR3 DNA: TGTGCCAGCAGTTATCAGGGTCTCACCTACAATGAGCAGTTCTTC. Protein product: CASSYQGLTYNEQFF.

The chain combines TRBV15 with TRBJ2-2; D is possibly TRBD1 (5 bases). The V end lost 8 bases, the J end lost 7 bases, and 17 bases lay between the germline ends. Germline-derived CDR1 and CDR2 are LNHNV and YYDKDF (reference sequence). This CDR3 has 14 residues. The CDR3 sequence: CATSRGNFVGELFF. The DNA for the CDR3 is TGTGCCACCTCAAGGGGCAATTTCGTCGGGGAGCTGTTTTTT. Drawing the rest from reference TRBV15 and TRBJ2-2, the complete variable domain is DAMVIQNPRYQVTQFGKPVTLSCSQTLNHNVMYWYQQKSSQAPKLLFHYYDKDFNNEADTPDNFQSRRPNTSFCFLDIRSPGLGDTAMYLCATSRGNFVGELFFGEGSRLTVL.

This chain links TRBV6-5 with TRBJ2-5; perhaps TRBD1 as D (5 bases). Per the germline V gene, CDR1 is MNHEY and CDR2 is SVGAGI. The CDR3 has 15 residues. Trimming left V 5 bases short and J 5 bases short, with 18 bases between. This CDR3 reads CASSPRSRVQETQYF. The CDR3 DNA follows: TGTGCCAGCAGTCCTCGCTCCAGGGTGCAGGAGACCCAGTACTTC.

In DNA, the CDR3 is TGTGCCAGCAGCCCTTCCGGTTCCATGATGAGGGGCTACACCTTC. Its protein is CASSPSGSMMRGYTF. This chain joins TRBV7-2 and TRBJ1-2; D is unclear. Germline V lookup: CDR1 SGHTA, CDR2 FQGNSA. The CDR3 is 15 residues long. The V end was cut by 5 bases, the J end by 8 bases, with 21 bases between.

The CDR3 bases are TGTGCCAGCAGCCGCACACCATCCGAGGCCAAAAACATTCAGTACTTC. Protein: CASSRTPSEAKNIQYF. The rearrangement links TRBV4-2 to TRBJ2-4; no reliable D call. Germline V gene lookup returns CDR1 LGHNA and CDR2 YNFKEQ. CDR3 size: 16 residues. The germline V and J ends were trimmed by 4 bases and 1 base, with 14 bases remaining between them.

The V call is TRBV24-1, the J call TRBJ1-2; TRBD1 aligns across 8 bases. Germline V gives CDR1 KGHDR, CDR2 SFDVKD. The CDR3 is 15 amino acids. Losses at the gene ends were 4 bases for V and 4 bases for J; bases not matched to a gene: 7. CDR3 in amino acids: CATSERGTGAYGYTF. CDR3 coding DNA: TGTGCCACCAGTGAAAGAGGGACAGGAGCCTATGGCTACACCTTC.

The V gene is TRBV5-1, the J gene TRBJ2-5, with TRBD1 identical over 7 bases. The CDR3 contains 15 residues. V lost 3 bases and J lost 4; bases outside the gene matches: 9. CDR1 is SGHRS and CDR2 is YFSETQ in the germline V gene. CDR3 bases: TGCGCCAGCAGCTCGAGACAGGGTAATCGAGAGACCCAGTACTTC. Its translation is CASSSRQGNRETQYF.

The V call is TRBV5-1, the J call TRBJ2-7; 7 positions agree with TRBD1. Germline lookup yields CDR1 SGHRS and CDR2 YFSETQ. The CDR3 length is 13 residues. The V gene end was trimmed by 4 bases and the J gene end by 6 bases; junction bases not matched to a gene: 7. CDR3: CASSPTGTSEQYV. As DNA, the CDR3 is TGCGCCAGCAGCCCGACAGGGACCAGCGAGCAGTACGTC.

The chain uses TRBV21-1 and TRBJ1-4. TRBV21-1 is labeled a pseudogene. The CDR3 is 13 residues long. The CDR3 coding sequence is TGTGCCAGCAGCAGGGTAGGAAGTGAAAAACTGTTTTTT. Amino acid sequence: CASSRVGSEKLFF.

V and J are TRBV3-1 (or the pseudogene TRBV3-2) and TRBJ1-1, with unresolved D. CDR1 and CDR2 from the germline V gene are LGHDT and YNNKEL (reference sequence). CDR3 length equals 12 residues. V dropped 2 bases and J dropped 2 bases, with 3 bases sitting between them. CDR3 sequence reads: CASSQSNTEAFF. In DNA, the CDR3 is TGTGCCAGCAGCCAAAGTAACACTGAAGCTTTCTTT.

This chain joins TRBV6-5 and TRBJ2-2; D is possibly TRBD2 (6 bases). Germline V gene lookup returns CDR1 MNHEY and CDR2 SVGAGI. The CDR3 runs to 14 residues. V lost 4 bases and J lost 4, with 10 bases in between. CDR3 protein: CASSSQGGTGELFF. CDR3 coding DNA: TGTGCCAGCAGTTCGCAGGGAGGCACCGGGGAGCTGTTTTTT.

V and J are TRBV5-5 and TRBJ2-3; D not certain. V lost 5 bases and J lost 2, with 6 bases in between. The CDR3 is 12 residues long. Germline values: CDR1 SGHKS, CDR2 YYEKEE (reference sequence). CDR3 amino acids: CASSLDTDTQYF. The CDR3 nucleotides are TGTGCCAGCAGTTTAGACACAGATACGCAGTATTTT.

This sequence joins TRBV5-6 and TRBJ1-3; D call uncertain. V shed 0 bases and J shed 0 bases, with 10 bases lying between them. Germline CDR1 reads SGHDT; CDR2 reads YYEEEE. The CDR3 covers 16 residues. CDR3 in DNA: TGTGCCAGCAGCTTGGACGGATTGAGCTCTGGAAACACCATATATTTT. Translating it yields CASSLDGLSSGNTIYF.